This TCR beta chain derives from a study of shared T cell receptors in the human thymus. The V gene lost 2 bases and the J gene lost 4 bases, with 14 bases spanning the gap. Germline assignment: CDR1 MNHNY and CDR2 SVGAGI (reference sequence). The CDR3 has 15 residues. Sequencing was performed with immunoSEQ multiplex PCR; in TCRdb, only in-frame clones are kept and a portion is missing. The sample carries around 730,000 clones, 70% to 90% recorded once. The same specimen was also included in a second study, on human thymus T cells. That source adds: Obtained as resections during corrective heart surgery, the thymus tissue was then studied. Within thymic and blood repertoires, V and J gene usage appeared to be biased.

The V gene is TRBV6-6, the J gene TRBJ2-5; D might be TRBD1 (6 bases). Sequences were obtained from thymocytes. This TCR was recovered from a girl under three years old with a congenital heart defect. The CDR3 nucleotides are TGTGCCAGCAGTTACCCGCTGGGGGCGGGAGAGACCCAGTACTTC. Protein product: CASSYPLGAGETQYF.